This TCR beta chain was sequenced for a study of cytomegalovirus exposure and HLA in healthy donors. Primers: 60 Vbeta forward and 13 Jbeta reverse. The assay was immunoSEQ multiplex PCR, and TCRdb's table has in-frame clones only and misses some. The table has 140,000 to 150,000 clones, approximately 9% seen once; the top ten hold approximately 2%. The CDR3 runs 14 residues. Germline lookup yields CDR1 SNHLY and CDR2 FYNNEI. Trimming took off 0 bases at V and 1 base at J, with 6 bases between the two ends. What was sequenced was PBMCs. V usage is TRBV2 and J usage is TRBJ1-1; D remains ambiguous. The source of this sequence is a male donor in good health and CMV-seronegative. CDR3 loop: CASSEAGWNTEAFF. In nucleotides, the CDR3 is TGTGCCAGCAGTGAAGCGGGCTGGAACACTGAAGCTTTCTTT.